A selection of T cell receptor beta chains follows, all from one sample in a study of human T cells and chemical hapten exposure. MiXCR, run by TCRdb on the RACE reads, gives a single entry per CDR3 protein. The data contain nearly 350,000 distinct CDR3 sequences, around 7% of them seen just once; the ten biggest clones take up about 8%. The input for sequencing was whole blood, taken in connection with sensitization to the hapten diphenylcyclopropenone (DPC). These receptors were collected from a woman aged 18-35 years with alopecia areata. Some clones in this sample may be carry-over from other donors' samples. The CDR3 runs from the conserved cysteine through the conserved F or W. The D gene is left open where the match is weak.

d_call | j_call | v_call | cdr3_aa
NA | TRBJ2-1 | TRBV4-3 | CASSQDRGAISSYNEQFF
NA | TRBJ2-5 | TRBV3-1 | CASSQAYYKETQYF
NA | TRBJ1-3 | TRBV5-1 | CASSLTEHRGNTIYF
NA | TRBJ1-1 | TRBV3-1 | CASSQVRGSEAFF
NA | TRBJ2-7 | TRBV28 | CASTRDYEQYF
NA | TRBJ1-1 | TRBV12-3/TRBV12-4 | CASTSREGAEAFF
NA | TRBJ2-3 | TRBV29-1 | CSVLSRASTDTQYF
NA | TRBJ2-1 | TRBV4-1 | CASSQDPSYNEQFF
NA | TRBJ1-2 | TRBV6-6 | CASSWDTGPYGYTF
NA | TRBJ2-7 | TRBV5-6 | CASSFSRRFFSYEQYF